The rows below give T cell receptor beta chains drawn from one sample of a study of regulatory T cells in long-lasting Graves disease. TCRdb analysed the multiplex PCR reads with MiXCR anew, one entry per CDR3 protein. The data show about 340,000 distinct CDR3 sequences, about 20% seen once. The sequences come from peripheral blood mononuclear cells (PBMCs), collected when the disease was refractory, from a patient treated with antithyroid drugs. Receptor source: a female donor with Graves disease. Both conserved end residues are part of each CDR3. D genes are given only for firm matches. For some rows the clone size is stated as once, few or many, or as a class when expanded; others skip it.

d_call: NA; clone_size: few; j_call: TRBJ1-2; v_call: TRBV6-1; cdr3_aa: CASSFRPNGYTF; cdr3_nt: TGTGCCAGCAGCTTTCGTCCTAATGGCTACACCTTC
d_call: TRBD1; clone_size: few; j_call: TRBJ2-7; v_call: TRBV14; cdr3_aa: CASSHLGTGGYREQYF; cdr3_nt: TGTGCCAGCAGCCACCTGGGGACAGGGGGCTACCGCGAGCAGTACTTC
d_call: NA; clone_size: many; j_call: TRBJ1-6; v_call: TRBV6-1; cdr3_aa: CASSPTMQGPPLHF; cdr3_nt: TGTGCCAGCAGTCCTACCATGCAGGGGCCACCCCTCCACTTT
d_call: NA; clone_size: NA; j_call: TRBJ2-2; v_call: TRBV6-1; cdr3_aa: CATMNTGELFF; cdr3_nt: TGTGCCACCATGAACACCGGGGAGCTGTTTTTT
d_call: NA; clone_size: NA; j_call: TRBJ2-2; v_call: TRBV30; cdr3_aa: CAWSVGWAIDTSTNTGELFF; cdr3_nt: TGTGCCTGGAGTGTGGGGTGGGCGATCGATACATCAACGAACACCGGGGAGCTGTTTTTT
d_call: NA; clone_size: NA; j_call: TRBJ2-4; v_call: TRBV14; cdr3_aa: CASGQVTVPGKNIQYF; cdr3_nt: TGTGCCAGCGGCCAAGTGACAGTTCCCGGCAAAAACATTCAGTACTTC
d_call: NA; clone_size: NA; j_call: TRBJ2-1; v_call: TRBV29-1; cdr3_aa: CSVLRGNEQFF; cdr3_nt: TGCAGCGTTCTCCGGGGAAATGAGCAGTTCTTC
d_call: TRBD2; clone_size: NA; j_call: TRBJ2-3; v_call: TRBV20-1; cdr3_aa: CSAIRPGLAGGLTDTQYF; cdr3_nt: TGCAGTGCCATTCGTCCTGGACTAGCGGGGGGACTCACAGATACGCAGTATTTT
d_call: TRBD1; clone_size: NA; j_call: TRBJ2-3; v_call: TRBV28; cdr3_aa: CASSFSPGQGNTDTQYF; cdr3_nt: TGTGCCAGCAGTTTTTCCCCGGGACAGGGAAACACAGATACGCAGTATTTT
d_call: NA; clone_size: many; j_call: TRBJ1-4; v_call: TRBV20-1; cdr3_aa: CSADINEKLFF; cdr3_nt: TGCAGTGCTGATATTAATGAAAAACTGTTTTTT
d_call: NA; clone_size: few; j_call: TRBJ2-7; v_call: TRBV25-1; cdr3_aa: CASSEGDGYEQYF; cdr3_nt: TGTGCCAGCAGTGAGGGAGACGGCTACGAGCAGTACTTC
d_call: NA; clone_size: few; j_call: TRBJ1-5; v_call: TRBV4-3; cdr3_aa: CASSLTRGNQPQHF; cdr3_nt: TGCGCCAGCAGCCTTACCCGGGGTAATCAGCCCCAGCATTTT
d_call: NA; clone_size: NA; j_call: TRBJ2-1; v_call: TRBV27; cdr3_aa: CASSLNLEFVLDNEQFF; cdr3_nt: TGTGCCAGCAGTTTAAATCTTGAGTTCGTGCTCGACAATGAGCAGTTCTTC
d_call: NA; clone_size: few; j_call: TRBJ2-2; v_call: TRBV14; cdr3_aa: CASSQLRWYTGELFF; cdr3_nt: TGTGCCAGCAGCCAATTGCGGTGGTACACCGGGGAGCTGTTTTTT
d_call: NA; clone_size: many; j_call: TRBJ2-4; v_call: TRBV15; cdr3_aa: CATSRDRNIQYF; cdr3_nt: TGTGCCACCAGCAGAGATCGGAACATTCAGTACTTC
d_call: TRBD2; clone_size: many; j_call: TRBJ2-5; v_call: TRBV6-1; cdr3_aa: CASRVNLRGGVSETQYF; cdr3_nt: TGTGCCAGCAGAGTTAACCTCCGGGGGGGCGTATCAGAGACCCAGTACTTC
d_call: NA; clone_size: NA; j_call: TRBJ2-5; v_call: TRBV4-1; cdr3_aa: CASSIDSGWTQYF; cdr3_nt: TGCGCCAGCAGCATCGACAGTGGCTGGACCCAGTACTTC
d_call: NA; clone_size: few; j_call: TRBJ1-5; v_call: TRBV18; cdr3_aa: CASSPHLDQPQHF; cdr3_nt: TGTGCCAGCTCACCACACCTCGATCAGCCCCAGCATTTT
d_call: NA; clone_size: NA; j_call: TRBJ1-4; v_call: TRBV3-1; cdr3_aa: CASSLRGFNEELFF; cdr3_nt: TGTGCCAGCAGCCTCCGGGGTTTTAATGAAGAACTGTTTTTT
d_call: TRBD1; clone_size: few; j_call: TRBJ1-5; v_call: TRBV30; cdr3_aa: CAWNQQGGYQPQHF; cdr3_nt: TGTGCCTGGAACCAACAGGGGGGTTATCAGCCCCAGCATTTT
d_call: NA; clone_size: NA; j_call: TRBJ1-1; v_call: TRBV24-1; cdr3_aa: CATSLGGEAFF; cdr3_nt: TGTGCCACCAGTTTGGGGGGTGAAGCTTTCTTT
d_call: NA; clone_size: NA; j_call: TRBJ2-5; v_call: TRBV5-1; cdr3_aa: CASSLRQLQETQYF; cdr3_nt: TGCGCCAGCAGCTTGAGACAGCTCCAAGAGACCCAGTACTTC